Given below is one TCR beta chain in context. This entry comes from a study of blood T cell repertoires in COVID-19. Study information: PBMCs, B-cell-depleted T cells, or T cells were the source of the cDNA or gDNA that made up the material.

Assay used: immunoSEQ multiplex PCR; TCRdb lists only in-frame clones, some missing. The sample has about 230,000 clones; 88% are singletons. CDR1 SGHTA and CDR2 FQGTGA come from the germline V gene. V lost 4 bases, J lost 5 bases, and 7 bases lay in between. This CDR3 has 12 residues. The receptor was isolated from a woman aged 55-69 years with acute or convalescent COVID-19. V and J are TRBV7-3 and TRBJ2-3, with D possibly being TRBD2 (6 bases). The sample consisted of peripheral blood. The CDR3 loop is CASSYGGDTQYF. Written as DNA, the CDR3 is TGTGCCAGCAGCTACGGGGGAGATACGCAGTATTTT.